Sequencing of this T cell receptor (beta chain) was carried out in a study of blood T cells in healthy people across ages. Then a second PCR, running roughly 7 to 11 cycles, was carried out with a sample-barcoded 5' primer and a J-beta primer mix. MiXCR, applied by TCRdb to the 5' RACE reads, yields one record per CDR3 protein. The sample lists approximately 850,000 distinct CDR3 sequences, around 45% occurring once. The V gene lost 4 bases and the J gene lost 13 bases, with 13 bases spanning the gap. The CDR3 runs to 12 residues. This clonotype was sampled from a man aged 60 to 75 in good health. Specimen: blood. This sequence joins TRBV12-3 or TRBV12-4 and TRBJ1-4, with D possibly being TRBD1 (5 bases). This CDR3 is CASSSTGCRLFF. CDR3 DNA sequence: TGTGCCAGCAGTTCAACAGGATGCCGACTGTTTTTT.